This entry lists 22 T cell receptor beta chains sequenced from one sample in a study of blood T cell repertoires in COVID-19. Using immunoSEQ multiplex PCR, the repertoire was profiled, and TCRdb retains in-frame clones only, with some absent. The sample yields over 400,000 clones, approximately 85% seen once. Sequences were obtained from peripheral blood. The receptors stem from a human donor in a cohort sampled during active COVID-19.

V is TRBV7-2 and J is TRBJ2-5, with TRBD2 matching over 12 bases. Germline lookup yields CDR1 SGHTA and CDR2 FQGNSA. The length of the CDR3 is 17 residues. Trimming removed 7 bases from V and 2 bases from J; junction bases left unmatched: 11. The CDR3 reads CASNTGPTSGGQETQYF. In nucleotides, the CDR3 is TGTGCCAGCAACACAGGGCCCACTAGCGGGGGGCAAGAGACCCAGTACTTC.

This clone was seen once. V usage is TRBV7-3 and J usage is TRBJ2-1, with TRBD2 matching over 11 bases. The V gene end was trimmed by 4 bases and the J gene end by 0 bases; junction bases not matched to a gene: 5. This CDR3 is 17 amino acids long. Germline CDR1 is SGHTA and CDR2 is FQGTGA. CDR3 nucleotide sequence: TGTGCCAGCAGCTCCAATCTAGCGGGAGGCTCCTACAATGAGCAGTTCTTC. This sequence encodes CASSSNLAGGSYNEQFF.

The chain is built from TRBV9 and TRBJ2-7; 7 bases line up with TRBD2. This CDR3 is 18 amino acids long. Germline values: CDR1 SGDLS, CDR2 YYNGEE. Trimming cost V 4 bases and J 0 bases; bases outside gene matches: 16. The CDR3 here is CASSPSAGSGLYSYEQYF. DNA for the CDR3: TGTGCCAGCAGCCCTTCTGCGGGTAGCGGGCTTTACTCCTACGAGCAGTACTTC.

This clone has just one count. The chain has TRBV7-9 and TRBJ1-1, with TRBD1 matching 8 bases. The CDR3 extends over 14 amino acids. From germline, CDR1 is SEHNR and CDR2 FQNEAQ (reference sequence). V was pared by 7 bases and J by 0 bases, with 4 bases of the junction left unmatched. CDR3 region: CASTRQGMNTEAFF. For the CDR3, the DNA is TGTGCCAGCACGAGACAGGGGATGAACACTGAAGCTTTCTTT.

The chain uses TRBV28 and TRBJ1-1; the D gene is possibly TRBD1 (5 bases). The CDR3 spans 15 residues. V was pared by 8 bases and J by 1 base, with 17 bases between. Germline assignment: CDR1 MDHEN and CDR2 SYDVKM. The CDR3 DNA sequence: TGTGCCAGCTCACTCGAACGGACACGGAACACTGAAGCTTTCTTT. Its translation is CASSLERTRNTEAFF.

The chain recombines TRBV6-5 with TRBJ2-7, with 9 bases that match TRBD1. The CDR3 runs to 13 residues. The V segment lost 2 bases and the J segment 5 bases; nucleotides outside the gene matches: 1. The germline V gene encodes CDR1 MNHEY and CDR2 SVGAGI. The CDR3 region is CASSYDRGNEQYF. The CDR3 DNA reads TGTGCCAGCAGTTACGACAGGGGGAACGAGCAGTACTTC.

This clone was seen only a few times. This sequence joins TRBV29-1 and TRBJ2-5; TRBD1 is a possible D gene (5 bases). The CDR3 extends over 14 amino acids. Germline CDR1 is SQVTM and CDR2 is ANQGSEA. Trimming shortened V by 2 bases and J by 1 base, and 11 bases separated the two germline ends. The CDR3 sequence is CSVEPSGLQETQYF. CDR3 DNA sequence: TGCAGCGTTGAACCTTCAGGGCTCCAAGAGACCCAGTACTTC. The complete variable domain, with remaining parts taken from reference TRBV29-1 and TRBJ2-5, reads SAVISQKPSRDICQRGTSLTIQCQVDSQVTMMFWYRQQPGQSLTLIATANQGSEATYESGFVIDKFPISRPNLTFSTLTVSNMSPEDSSIYLCSVEPSGLQETQYFGPGTRLLVL.

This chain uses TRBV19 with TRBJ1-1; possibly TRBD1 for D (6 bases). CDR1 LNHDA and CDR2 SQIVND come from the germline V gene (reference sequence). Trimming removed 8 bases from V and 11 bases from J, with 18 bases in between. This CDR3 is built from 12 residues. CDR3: CASHNDGQTAFF. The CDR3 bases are TGTGCCAGTCACAACGACGGACAGACGGCTTTCTTT.

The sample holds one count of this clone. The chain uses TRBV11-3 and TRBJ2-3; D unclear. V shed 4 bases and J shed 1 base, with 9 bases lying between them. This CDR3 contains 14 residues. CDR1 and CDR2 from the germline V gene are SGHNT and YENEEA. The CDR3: CASSSRQGTDTQYF. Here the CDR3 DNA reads TGTGCCAGCAGCTCACGTCAGGGCACAGATACGCAGTATTTT.

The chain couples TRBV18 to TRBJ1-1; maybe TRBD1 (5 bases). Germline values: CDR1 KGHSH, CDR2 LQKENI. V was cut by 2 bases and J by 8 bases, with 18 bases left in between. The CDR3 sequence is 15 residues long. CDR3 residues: CASSPTGGGGIEAFF. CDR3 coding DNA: TGTGCCAGCTCACCAACCGGTGGGGGAGGTATCGAAGCTTTCTTT.

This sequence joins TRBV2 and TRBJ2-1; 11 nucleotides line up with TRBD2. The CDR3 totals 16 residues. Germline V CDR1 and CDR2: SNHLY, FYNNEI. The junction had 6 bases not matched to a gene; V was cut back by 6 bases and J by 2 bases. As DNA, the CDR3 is TGTGCCAGCAGAACCGGGACTAGCGGAGCCTACAATGAGCAGTTCTTC. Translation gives CASRTGTSGAYNEQFF. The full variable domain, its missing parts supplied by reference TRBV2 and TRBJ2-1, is EPEVTQTPSHQVTQMGQEVILRCVPISNHLYFYWYRQILGQKVEFLVSFYNNEISEKSEIFDDQFSVERPDGSNFTLKIRSTKLEDSAMYFCASRTGTSGAYNEQFFGPGTRLTVL.

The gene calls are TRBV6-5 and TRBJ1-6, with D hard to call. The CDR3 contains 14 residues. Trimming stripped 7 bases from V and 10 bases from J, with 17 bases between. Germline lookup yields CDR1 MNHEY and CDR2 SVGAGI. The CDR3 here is CASTHGGSRSPLHF. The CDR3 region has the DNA TGTGCCAGCACCCACGGAGGTTCGCGGTCACCCCTCCACTTT.

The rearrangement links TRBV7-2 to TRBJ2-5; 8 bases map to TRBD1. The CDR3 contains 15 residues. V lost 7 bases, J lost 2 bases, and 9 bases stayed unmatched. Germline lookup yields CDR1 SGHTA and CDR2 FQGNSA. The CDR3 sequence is CASTLWTGWQETQYF. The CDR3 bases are TGTGCCAGCACCCTCTGGACAGGGTGGCAAGAGACCCAGTACTTC.

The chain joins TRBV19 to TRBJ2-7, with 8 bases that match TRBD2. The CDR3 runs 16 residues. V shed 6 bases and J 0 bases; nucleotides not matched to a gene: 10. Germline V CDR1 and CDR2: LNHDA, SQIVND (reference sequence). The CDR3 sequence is CASSGRDGGISYEQYF. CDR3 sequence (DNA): TGTGCCAGTAGCGGGAGGGACGGGGGAATCTCCTACGAGCAGTACTTC.

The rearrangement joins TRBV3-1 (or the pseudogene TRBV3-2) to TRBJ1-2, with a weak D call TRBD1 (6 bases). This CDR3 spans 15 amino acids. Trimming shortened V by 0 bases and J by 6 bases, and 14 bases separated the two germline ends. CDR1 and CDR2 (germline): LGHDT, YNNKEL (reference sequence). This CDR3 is CASSQEISGEHGYTF. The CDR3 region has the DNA TGTGCCAGCAGCCAAGAAATCTCAGGGGAACATGGCTACACCTTC.

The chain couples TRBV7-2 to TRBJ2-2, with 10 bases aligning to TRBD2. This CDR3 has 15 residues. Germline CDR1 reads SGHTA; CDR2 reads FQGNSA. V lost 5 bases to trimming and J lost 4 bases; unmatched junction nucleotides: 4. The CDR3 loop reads CASSRTSGTTGELFF. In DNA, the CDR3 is TGTGCCAGCAGCCGGACTAGCGGAACCACCGGGGAGCTGTTTTTT.

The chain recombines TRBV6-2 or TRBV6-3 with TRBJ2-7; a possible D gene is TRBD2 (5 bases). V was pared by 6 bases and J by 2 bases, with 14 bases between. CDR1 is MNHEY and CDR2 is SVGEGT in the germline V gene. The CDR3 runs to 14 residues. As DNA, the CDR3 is TGTGCCAGCAGCCAAGGACTCTCGGCCTACGAGCAGTACTTC. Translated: CASSQGLSAYEQYF.

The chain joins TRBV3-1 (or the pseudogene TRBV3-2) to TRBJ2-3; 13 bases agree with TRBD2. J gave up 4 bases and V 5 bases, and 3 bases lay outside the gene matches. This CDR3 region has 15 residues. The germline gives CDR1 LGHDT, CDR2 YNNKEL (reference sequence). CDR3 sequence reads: CASSGLAGESDTQYF. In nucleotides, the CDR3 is TGTGCCAGCAGCGGACTAGCGGGAGAGTCAGATACGCAGTATTTT.

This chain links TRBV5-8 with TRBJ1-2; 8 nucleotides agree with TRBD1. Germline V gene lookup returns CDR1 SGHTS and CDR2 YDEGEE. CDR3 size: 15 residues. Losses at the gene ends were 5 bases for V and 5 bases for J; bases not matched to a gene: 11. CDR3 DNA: TGTGCCAGCAGGGAGGTCACAGGGGGGAAATATGGCTACACCTTC. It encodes CASREVTGGKYGYTF. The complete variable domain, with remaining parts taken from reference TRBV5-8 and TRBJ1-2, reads EAGVTQSPTHLIKTRGQQATLRCSPISGHTSVYWYQQALGLGLQFLLWYDEGEERNRGNFPPRFSGRQFPNYSSELNVNALELEDSALYLCASREVTGGKYGYTFGSGTRLTVV.

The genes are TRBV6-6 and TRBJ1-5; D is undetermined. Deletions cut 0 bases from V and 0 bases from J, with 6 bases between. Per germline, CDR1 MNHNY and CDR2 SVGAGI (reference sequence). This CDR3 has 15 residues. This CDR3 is CASSYSQVSNQPQHF. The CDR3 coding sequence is TGTGCCAGCAGTTACTCGCAGGTTAGCAATCAGCCCCAGCATTTT.

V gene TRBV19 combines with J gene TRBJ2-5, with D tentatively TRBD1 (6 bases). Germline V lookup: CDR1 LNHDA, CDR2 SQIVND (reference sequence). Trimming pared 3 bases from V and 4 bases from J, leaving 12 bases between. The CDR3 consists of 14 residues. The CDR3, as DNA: TGTGCCAGTAGTATTAAACTAGGGGGAGAGACCCAGTACTTC. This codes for CASSIKLGGETQYF.

CDR3 sequence: CASSRRTGGEQYF. The CDR3 DNA follows: TGTGCCAGCAGTCGTCGGACAGGGGGCGAGCAGTACTTC. The chain combines TRBV12-3 or TRBV12-4 with TRBJ2-7; 10 positions match TRBD1. CDR3 size: 13 residues. V was clipped by 5 bases and J by 6 bases; unmatched bases: 4.